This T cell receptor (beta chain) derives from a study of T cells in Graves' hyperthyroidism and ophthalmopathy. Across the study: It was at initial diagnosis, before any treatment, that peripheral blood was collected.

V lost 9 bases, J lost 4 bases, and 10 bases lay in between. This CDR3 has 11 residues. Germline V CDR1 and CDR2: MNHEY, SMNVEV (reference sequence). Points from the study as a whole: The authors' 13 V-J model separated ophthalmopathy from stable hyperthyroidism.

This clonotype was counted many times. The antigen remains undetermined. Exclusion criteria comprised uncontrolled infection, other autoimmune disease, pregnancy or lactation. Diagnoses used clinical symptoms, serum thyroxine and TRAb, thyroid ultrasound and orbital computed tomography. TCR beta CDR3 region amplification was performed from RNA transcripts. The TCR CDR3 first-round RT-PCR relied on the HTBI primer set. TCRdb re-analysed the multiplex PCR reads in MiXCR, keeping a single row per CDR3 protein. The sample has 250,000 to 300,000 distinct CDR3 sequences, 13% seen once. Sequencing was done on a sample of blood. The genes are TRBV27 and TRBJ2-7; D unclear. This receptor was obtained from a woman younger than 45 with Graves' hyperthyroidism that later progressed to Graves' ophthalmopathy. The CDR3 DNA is TGTGCCAGTGGGATTAATTACGAGCAGTACTTC. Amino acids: CASGINYEQYF.